This TCR beta chain was captured in a study of shared clonotypes between healthy human individuals. Whole-study context: The study drew on a couple of women and a few men aged 18 to 49 as donors.

Germline V gene sequence: CDR1 SQVTM, CDR2 ANQGSEA. The ends were cut back, 4 bases at V and 2 bases at J, with 9 bases in the middle. This CDR3 spans 12 amino acids. TCRdb's table, derived via immunoSEQ multiplex PCR, lists solely in-frame clones and lacks some. This table holds 450,000 to 550,000 clones, 79% found once. This rearrangement joins TRBV29-1 to TRBJ2-7; perhaps TRBD2 as D (6 bases). This clonotype was obtained from a woman in her thirties or forties in good health. Some clones in this sample may be carry-over from other donors' samples. Sequences were obtained from PBMCs. The CDR3 loop reads CSVGGGAYEQYF. CDR3 DNA: TGCAGCGTTGGGGGAGGTGCCTACGAGCAGTACTTC.